This T cell receptor (beta chain) stems from a study of T cell changes during pregnancy in multiple sclerosis. The method was immunoSEQ multiplex PCR; TCRdb's version includes in-frame clones alone and lacks a portion of them. The table shows approximately 70,000 clones, with more than 85% occurring only once. CDR1 ENHRY and CDR2 SYGVKD come from the germline V gene. The V gene end was trimmed by 10 bases and the J gene end by 0 bases; junction bases not matched to a gene: 8. The CDR3 is 14 residues long. This TCR derives from a female donor in good health, enrolled as a control in a pregnancy study. The input for sequencing was peripheral blood, taken in the first trimester of pregnancy. The chain recombines TRBV10-3 with TRBJ2-7; 8 bases match TRBD2. In nucleotides, the CDR3 is TGTGCCACCTCCCGGAGCGGGAGCTCCTACGAGCAGTACTTC. This encodes CATSRSGSSYEQYF.